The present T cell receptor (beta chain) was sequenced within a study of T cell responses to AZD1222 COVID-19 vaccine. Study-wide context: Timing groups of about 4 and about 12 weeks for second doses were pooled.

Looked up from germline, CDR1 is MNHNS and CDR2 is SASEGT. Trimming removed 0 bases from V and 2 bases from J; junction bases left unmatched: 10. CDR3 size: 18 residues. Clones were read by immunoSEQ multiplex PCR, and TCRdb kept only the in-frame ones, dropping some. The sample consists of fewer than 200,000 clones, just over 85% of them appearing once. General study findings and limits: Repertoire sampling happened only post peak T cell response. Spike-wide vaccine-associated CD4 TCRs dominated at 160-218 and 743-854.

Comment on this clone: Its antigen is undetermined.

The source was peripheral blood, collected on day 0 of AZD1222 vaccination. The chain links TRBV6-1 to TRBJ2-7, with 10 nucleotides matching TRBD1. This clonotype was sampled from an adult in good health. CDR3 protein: CASSEAGGPGQGTYEQYF. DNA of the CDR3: TGTGCCAGCAGTGAAGCAGGGGGGCCGGGACAGGGGACCTACGAGCAGTACTTC.